These T cell receptor beta chains were read from a single sample in a study of early T cells in non-severe SARS-CoV-2 infection. MiXCR, applied by TCRdb to the 5' RACE reads, yields one record per CDR3 protein. The sample yields tens of thousands of distinct CDR3 sequences, about 17% seen once. The material sequenced was whole blood, taken at baseline. These TCRs come from an adult who was a healthcare worker with PCR-confirmed SARS-CoV-2 infection or an uninfected control (not recorded which). CDR3s include the opening cysteine and the closing phenylalanine or tryptophan. A D gene is named only where the DNA matches it firmly.

J,V,D,CDR3
TRBJ2-6,TRBV6-6,-,CASSWTDGHSGANVLTF
TRBJ2-1,TRBV7-9,-,CASSFTQGWNEQFF
TRBJ2-5,TRBV7-7,TRBD1,CASSGTGKEAETQYF
TRBJ2-1,TRBV10-2,TRBD2,CASVAGGSSYNEQFF
TRBJ2-1,TRBV6-5,-,CASARQNNEQFF
TRBJ2-1,TRBV12-3/TRBV12-4,TRBD2,CASSPSSGRVRDEQFF
TRBJ1-1,TRBV11-2,-,CASSLAGRLKGNTEAFF
TRBJ2-3,TRBV6-1,-,CASIQGPDTQYF
TRBJ2-7,TRBV19,-,CASQGRNNEQYF
TRBJ2-7,TRBV6-2/TRBV6-3,-,CASSSPAVGSYEQYF
TRBJ1-2,TRBV28,-,CASSSSDPYGYTF
TRBJ1-5,TRBV19,-,CASSPGSWQPQHF
TRBJ1-1,TRBV4-3,TRBD1,CASSRDRVSTEAFF
TRBJ1-5,TRBV19,-,CASSMGLSNQPQHF
TRBJ1-5,TRBV19,-,CASSMVSNQPQHF
TRBJ1-2,TRBV12-3/TRBV12-4,-,CASKKGEPGGYTF
TRBJ1-5,TRBV20-1,-,CSARDLAKSNQPQHF
TRBJ2-1,TRBV20-1,TRBD2,CSARVSGLVNEQFF
TRBJ2-7,TRBV4-3,TRBD2,CASSQVTSGDYEQYF
TRBJ1-6,TRBV7-6,-,CASSLGGLNAPLHF
TRBJ2-1,TRBV10-3,TRBD1,CAISWTGTVSYNEQFF
TRBJ2-1,TRBV7-6,-,CAGSLVLDPLDEQFF
TRBJ1-6,TRBV2,TRBD1,CATTGVENSPLHF
TRBJ2-7,TRBV29-1,-,CSVVSREWGEQYF
TRBJ2-7,TRBV3-1,-,CASSQDLARSSYEQYF
TRBJ1-2,TRBV6-5,-,CASSYAAGTNYGYTF
TRBJ2-1,TRBV10-1,-,CASSGRAHNEQFF